The sample holds many counts of the clone carrying this TCR beta chain. Its antigen is not known. This sample stems from a study of T-cell memory formation after mild COVID-19. Findings of the study overall: The CD4+ clones that contracted clustered mainly within CM and EM, and the CD8+ clones concentrated in EMRA. Still unconfirmed is whether the second-wave clones peaking on day 37 recognized SARS-CoV-2.

This CDR3 has 16 residues. V was clipped by 3 bases and J by 2 bases; unmatched bases: 10. Germline V gene data show CDR1 as DFQATT and CDR2 as SNEGSKA (reference sequence). TCRdb re-derived calls from the 5' RACE reads in MiXCR, one entry per CDR3 protein. The sample lists fewer than 140,000 distinct CDR3 sequences; 12% were seen once. Sequencing was carried out using PBMCs or a T cell subset sorted from them (not recorded which). The chain couples TRBV20-1 to TRBJ1-2; the match to TRBD1 covers 9 bases. This TCR derives from an adult woman who had mild COVID-19 (a few samples of this study predate the infection). Cell type and time point are not known. CDR3 sequence (DNA): TGCAGTGCTAGTCACCAACAGGGGGCGGGGAACTATGGCTACACCTTC. It translates to CSASHQQGAGNYGYTF.